One and the same sample provided the 26 T cell receptor beta chains below, sequenced in a study of shared clonotypes between healthy human individuals. Sequencing was performed with immunoSEQ multiplex PCR; in TCRdb, only in-frame clones are kept and a portion is missing. The sample has 2 million to 3 million clones, over 85% seen once. Sequenced material: naive CD4+ T cells from PBMCs. Subset meaning: CD45RA+ positively selected. The receptor source for this set is a man aged 18 to 35 in good health. Some clones in this sample may be carry-over from other donors' samples.

V usage is TRBV7-2 and J usage is TRBJ2-3; unclear D gene. CDR3 length: 15 amino acids. The V gene's germline CDR1 is SGHTA and CDR2 FQGNSA. Trimming took 5 bases from V and 4 from J, leaving 16 bases between them. The CDR3 sequence: CASSVLSTSADTQYF. The CDR3, as DNA: TGTGCCAGCAGCGTTCTCAGCACGTCCGCAGATACGCAGTATTTT.

This clone was detected only once. The chain couples TRBV10-3 to TRBJ2-1; TRBD2 matches at 12 bases. Per germline, CDR1 ENHRY and CDR2 SYGVKD. The CDR3 runs to 14 residues. Trimming cost V 6 bases and J 8 bases; bases outside gene matches: 5. CDR3 DNA sequence: TGTGCCATCAGGAGGACTAGCGGGACGGATGAGCAGTTCTTC. Protein: CAIRRTSGTDEQFF.

Here the CDR3 reads CASASPASTGGTGELFF. The CDR3 nucleotides are TGCGCCAGCGCCTCGCCCGCTTCCACAGGGGGCACCGGGGAGCTGTTTTTT. V and J are TRBV5-1 and TRBJ2-2, with 8 bases that match TRBD1. Germline V lookup: CDR1 SGHRS, CDR2 YFSETQ. This CDR3 comprises 17 residues. The trim removed 7 bases at V and 4 bases at J, leaving 15 bases unmatched. Full variable domain (remainder filled in from reference TRBV5-1 and TRBJ2-2): KAGVTQTPRYLIKTRGQQVTLSCSPISGHRSVSWYQQTPGQGLQFLFEYFSETQRNKGNFPGRFSGRQFSNSRSEMNVSTLELGDSALYLCASASPASTGGTGELFFGEGSRLTVL.

The chain is built from TRBV19 and TRBJ1-4, with D uncertain. The germline gives CDR1 LNHDA, CDR2 SQIVND (reference sequence). V shed 7 bases and J shed 3 bases, with 15 bases lying between them. CDR3 length equals 15 residues. In DNA form, the CDR3 reads TGTGCCAGTAAGGCAAGGCCCGCACCTAATGAAAAACTGTTTTTT. Protein: CASKARPAPNEKLFF.

V usage is TRBV30 and J usage is TRBJ2-3; D ambiguous. This CDR3 region has 11 residues. V lost 5 bases to trimming and J lost 3 bases, with 6 bases between them. CDR1 is GTSNPN, CDR2 SVGIG, per germline (reference sequence). The CDR3 spells CAWQRTDTQYF. DNA of the CDR3: TGTGCCTGGCAGCGAACAGATACGCAGTATTTT.

As concerns this clone: A junction boundary mismatches the germline segment, possibly from a read error. V and J are TRBV2 and TRBJ1-4, with D maybe TRBD1 (6 bases). Germline assignment: CDR1 SNHLY and CDR2 FYNNEI. The CDR3 runs 12 residues. In nucleotides, the CDR3 is TGTGCCAGCAGTGAAGAGGGAGGGGGTACAGGTTTT. This translates into CASSEEGGGTGF.

This clone was seen more than once but under ten times. Because the CDR3's place on the DNA is in doubt, the DNA is left out and the CDR3 is given as listed by TCRdb. The chain is built from TRBV2 and TRBJ1-1. Per the germline V gene, CDR1 is SNHLY and CDR2 is FYNNEI. The CDR3 adds up to 15 amino acids, both ends counted. This CDR3 is CASSASGRGNTEAFF.

The genes are TRBV5-1 and TRBJ2-7, with 10 bases aligning to TRBD1. Germline loops: CDR1 SGHRS, CDR2 YFSETQ. The CDR3 loop spans 16 amino acids. V trimming: 1 base; J trimming: 2 bases; junction bases outside the gene matches: 6. In DNA, the CDR3 is TGCGCCAGCAGCTTGCGTGGGACAGGGGCCGCCTACGAGCAGTACTTC. Its translation: CASSLRGTGAAYEQYF.

V and J are TRBV28 and TRBJ2-6; 9 bases fit TRBD1. Germline assignment: CDR1 MDHEN and CDR2 SYDVKM. CDR3 length: 18 residues. J gave up 0 bases and V 5 bases, and 8 bases lay outside the gene matches. The CDR3 is CASSRLVTGGSGANVLTF. The CDR3 nucleotides read TGTGCCAGCAGTCGCCTCGTGACAGGGGGCTCTGGGGCCAACGTCCTGACTTTC.

This clone was detected only once. The V and J genes are TRBV14 and TRBJ2-7; D is unresolved. Germline V gives CDR1 SGHDN, CDR2 FVKESK. V was shortened by 2 bases and J by 9 bases, with 17 bases between the two germline ends. The CDR3 is 14 amino acids. The CDR3, as DNA: TGTGCCAGCAGCCAAATAGATCGCCCGCGTCGGCAGTACTTC. Protein sequence: CASSQIDRPRRQYF.

Points on this clone: The identical CDR3 is also encoded by other nucleotide sequences in the sample. CDR3 in DNA: TGTGCCAGCAGTGCCGTTAGTGAAGCTTTCTTT. It specifies CASSAVSEAFF. The chain couples TRBV25-1 to TRBJ1-1; no firm D call. Germline CDR1 is MGHDK and CDR2 is SYGVNS. The CDR3 totals 11 residues. Trimming took 4 bases from V and 7 from J, leaving 7 bases between them.

V and J are TRBV28 and TRBJ2-2, with 9 bases matching TRBD1. CDR1 is MDHEN and CDR2 is SYDVKM in the germline V gene. Trimming at V came to 6 bases and at J to 5 bases, leaving 4 bases not matched to a gene. This CDR3 comprises 14 residues. The DNA of the CDR3 is TGTGCCAGCAGACCTGGGACAGGGACCGGGGAGCTGTTTTTT. Encoded protein: CASRPGTGTGELFF.

This sequence joins TRBV10-3 and TRBJ1-2; a possible D gene is TRBD1 (5 bases). Germline V gene lookup returns CDR1 ENHRY and CDR2 SYGVKD. The CDR3 is made up of 13 amino acids. Between the trimmed V and J ends, which lost 11 bases and 6 bases, there was a span of 19 bases. CDR3 region: CASTQAQGDGYTF. The CDR3, as DNA: TGTGCCTCCACTCAGGCCCAGGGCGATGGCTACACCTTC.

This clone came up once. The chain has TRBV2 and TRBJ2-1; 12 nucleotides agree with TRBD1. CDR1 is SNHLY, CDR2 FYNNEI, per germline. The J segment lost 0 bases and the V segment lost 6 bases, leaving 6 bases of the junction unmatched. The CDR3 runs 17 residues. CDR3 in amino acids: CASRPGQGASSYNEQFF. Here the CDR3 DNA reads TGTGCCAGCAGACCGGGACAGGGGGCTAGCTCCTACAATGAGCAGTTCTTC. The entire variable domain, with the rest obtained from reference TRBV2 and TRBJ2-1, is as follows: EPEVTQTPSHQVTQMGQEVILRCVPISNHLYFYWYRQILGQKVEFLVSFYNNEISEKSEIFDDQFSVERPDGSNFTLKIRSTKLEDSAMYFCASRPGQGASSYNEQFFGPGTRLTVL.

The chain is built from TRBV12-5 and TRBJ2-1; 10 nucleotides align to TRBD2. The V segment lost 6 bases and the J segment 6 bases; nucleotides outside the gene matches: 20. The germline CDR1 and CDR2 sequences are LGHNT and FRNRAP. The CDR3 consists of 19 residues. CDR3 residues: CASGQSVNPSGSWSNEQFF. The CDR3 nucleotides are TGTGCTAGTGGACAAAGTGTGAACCCTAGCGGGAGTTGGAGCAATGAGCAGTTCTTC.

This clone turned up a few times. The J gene is TRBJ1-1, the V gene TRBV7-6; 12 nucleotides match TRBD1. Trimming took 5 bases from V and 8 from J; bases not matched to a gene: 9. Germline CDR1 reads SGHVS; CDR2 reads FNYEAQ. CDR3 length equals 15 residues. The chain's CDR3 is CASSPGTGGQGEAFF. The CDR3 region has the DNA TGTGCCAGCAGCCCGGGGACAGGGGGCCAAGGAGAAGCTTTCTTT.

The chain uses TRBV30 and TRBJ1-2; 7 nucleotides align to TRBD1. V lost 3 bases, J lost 4 bases, and 11 bases stayed unmatched. Germline V gene sequence: CDR1 GTSNPN, CDR2 SVGIG (reference sequence). CDR3 length: 15 amino acids. In DNA, the CDR3 is TGTGCCTGGAGGAAGAACACGGACAGGCTCTATGGCTACACCTTC. This translates into CAWRKNTDRLYGYTF. Full variable domain (remainder filled in from reference TRBV30 and TRBJ1-2): SQTIHQWPATLVQPVGSPLSLECTVEGTSNPNLYWYRQAAGRGLQLLFYSVGIGQISSEVPQNLSASRPQDRQFILSSKKLLLSDSGFYLCAWRKNTDRLYGYTFGSGTRLTVV.

CDR3 sequence reads: CASSGGIGITDTQYF. CDR3 nucleotides: TGTGCCAGCAGCGGAGGGATCGGAATCACAGATACGCAGTATTTT. The rearrangement uses TRBV11-2 and TRBJ2-3; tentative D call: TRBD2 (6 bases). The CDR3 totals 15 residues. In germline, CDR1 is SGHAT, CDR2 FQNNGV. Trimming took 5 bases from V and 2 from J, leaving 14 bases between them. Based on the CDR3 plus reference TRBV11-2 and TRBJ2-3, the full variable domain is EAGVAQSPRYKIIEKRQSVAFWCNPISGHATLYWYQQILGQGPKLLIQFQNNGVVDDSQLPKDRFSAERLKGVDSTLKIQPAKLEDSAVYLCASSGGIGITDTQYFGPGTRLTVL.

This clone was detected only a few times. The CDR3 is CASSSGQTTDTQYF. CDR3 bases: TGCGCCAGCAGCTCGGGACAGACCACAGATACGCAGTATTTT. The V gene is TRBV5-1, the J gene TRBJ2-3; 7 bases are shared with TRBD1. The germline gives CDR1 SGHRS, CDR2 YFSETQ. Trimming cost V 3 bases and J 2 bases; bases outside gene matches: 3. The CDR3 contains 14 residues.

V is TRBV6-1 and J is TRBJ2-7; a weak D match, TRBD2 (5 bases). CDR1 and CDR2 (germline): MNHNS, SASEGT. This CDR3 has 14 amino acids. Trimming stripped 7 bases from V and 2 bases from J, with 15 bases between. The CDR3 region is CASTPSGVTYEQYF. The CDR3 DNA reads as TGTGCCAGCACCCCTTCCGGGGTTACCTACGAGCAGTACTTC.

The chain links TRBV2 to TRBJ2-2; 7 positions match TRBD1. V lost 8 bases to trimming and J lost 1 base; unmatched junction nucleotides: 4. This CDR3 spans 14 amino acids. Per germline, CDR1 SNHLY and CDR2 FYNNEI. The CDR3 coding sequence is TGTGCCAGCGAGGGGACAGAGAACACCGGGGAGCTGTTTTTT. Translating gives CASEGTENTGELFF.

The rearrangement links TRBV5-1 to TRBJ2-7, with 13 bases that match TRBD2. The CDR3 runs 18 residues. Germline-derived CDR1 and CDR2 are SGHRS and YFSETQ. The V segment lost 4 bases and the J segment 3 bases; nucleotides outside the gene matches: 13. The CDR3 loop reads CASSQGTSGTRVGYEQYF. CDR3 DNA sequence: TGCGCCAGCAGCCAAGGGACTAGCGGGACACGGGTTGGCTACGAGCAGTACTTC.

This clone was seen a handful of times. This chain uses TRBV25-1 with TRBJ1-4; D may be TRBD1 (5 bases). The CDR3 consists of 14 residues. Germline V gene data show CDR1 as MGHDK and CDR2 as SYGVNS. V was clipped by 6 bases and J by 9 bases, with 17 bases between them. CDR3 in DNA: TGTGCCAGCAGGGAGGACACGAGAGGGAAAAAACTGTTTTTT. It encodes CASREDTRGKKLFF.

This chain uses TRBV7-2 with TRBJ2-7; 9 positions match TRBD2. The CDR3 totals 17 residues. CDR1 SGHTA and CDR2 FQGNSA come from the germline V gene. Trimming at V came to 5 bases and at J to 1 base, leaving 12 bases not matched to a gene. The CDR3 coding sequence is TGTGCCAGCAGCGAACGGCCTAGCGGGATAATGTCCTACGAGCAGTACTTC. As protein: CASSERPSGIMSYEQYF.

The V gene is TRBV18, the J gene TRBJ2-6; TRBD2 might be the D (6 bases). Germline V gene lookup returns CDR1 KGHSH and CDR2 LQKENI. The CDR3 loop spans 18 amino acids. The V and J ends lost 3 bases and 3 bases respectively, with 18 bases between them. The CDR3 nucleotides are TGTGCCAGCTCACCCTGGGAGGCGCCCCTATATGGGGCCAACGTCCTGACTTTC. The encoded protein is CASSPWEAPLYGANVLTF.

The chain joins TRBV28 to TRBJ2-3; 13 bases match TRBD2. Per the germline V gene, CDR1 is MDHEN and CDR2 is SYDVKM. The CDR3 is made up of 17 amino acids. With 7 bases clipped from V and 1 base from J, the junction kept 8 bases outside the gene matches. The CDR3 DNA reads TGTGCCAGCAAAATACCGGGACTAGCGGGACGCACAGATACGCAGTATTTT. Translated: CASKIPGLAGRTDTQYF.